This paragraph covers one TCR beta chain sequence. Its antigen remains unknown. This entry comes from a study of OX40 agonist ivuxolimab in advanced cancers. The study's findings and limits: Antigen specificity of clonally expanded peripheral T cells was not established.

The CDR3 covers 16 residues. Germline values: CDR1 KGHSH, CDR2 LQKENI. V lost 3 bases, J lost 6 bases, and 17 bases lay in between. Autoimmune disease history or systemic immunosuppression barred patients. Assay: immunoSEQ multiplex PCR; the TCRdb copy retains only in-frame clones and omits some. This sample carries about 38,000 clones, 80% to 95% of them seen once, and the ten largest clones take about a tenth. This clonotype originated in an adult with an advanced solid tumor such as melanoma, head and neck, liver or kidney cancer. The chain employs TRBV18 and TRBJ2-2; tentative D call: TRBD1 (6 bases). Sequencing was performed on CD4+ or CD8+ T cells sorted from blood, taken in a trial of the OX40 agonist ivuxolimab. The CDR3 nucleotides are TGTGCCAGCTCACCTGTTCGACAGGTCATGTCCGGGGAGCTGTTTTTT. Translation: CASSPVRQVMSGELFF.